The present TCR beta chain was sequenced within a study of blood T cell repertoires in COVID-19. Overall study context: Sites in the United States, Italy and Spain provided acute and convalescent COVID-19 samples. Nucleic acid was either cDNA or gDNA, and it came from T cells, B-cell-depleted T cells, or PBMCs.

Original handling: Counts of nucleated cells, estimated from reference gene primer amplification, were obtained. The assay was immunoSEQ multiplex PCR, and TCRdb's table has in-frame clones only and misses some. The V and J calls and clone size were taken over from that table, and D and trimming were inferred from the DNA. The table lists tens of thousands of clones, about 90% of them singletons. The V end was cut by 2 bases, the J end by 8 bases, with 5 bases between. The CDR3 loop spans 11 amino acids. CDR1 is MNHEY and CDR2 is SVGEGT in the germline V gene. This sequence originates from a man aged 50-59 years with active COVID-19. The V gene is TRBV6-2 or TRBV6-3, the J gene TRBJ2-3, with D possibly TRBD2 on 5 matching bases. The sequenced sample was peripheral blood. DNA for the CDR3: TGTGCCAGCAGTTACGCGGGTACGCAGTATTTT. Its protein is CASSYAGTQYF.